The clone carrying this TCR beta chain was detected many times. The source of the sample is a study of breast tumors, draining lymph nodes, adjacent tissues. Breast cancer patients provided tissue from their axillary draining lymph nodes. V lost 4 bases and J lost 7, with 2 bases in between. Germline CDR1 reads LGHDT; CDR2 reads YNNKEL (reference sequence). There are 11 residues in the CDR3. TCRdb analysed the multiplex PCR reads with MiXCR anew, one entry per CDR3 protein. This table holds about 150,000 distinct CDR3 sequences, 20% to 25% found once. This rearrangement joins TRBV3-1 to TRBJ1-6; no clear D. This TCR was sampled from a female donor with breast cancer. Some clones in this sample may be carry-over from other donors' samples. Sample: axillary lymph node tissue. The CDR3 sequence is CASSRNSPLHF. The DNA for the CDR3 is TGTGCCAGCAGCCGGAATTCACCCCTCCACTTT.